This TCR beta chain is from a study of T-cell memory formation after mild COVID-19. V gave up 5 bases and J gave up 2 bases; unmatched junction bases: 2. The germline V gene encodes CDR1 SGHTA and CDR2 FQGNSA. The CDR3 runs 13 residues. There are many counts of this clonotype. From 5'RACE with constant-segment primers came TCR alpha and TCR beta cDNA libraries that carried sample barcodes and UMIs. MiXCR was run by TCRdb on the 5' RACE reads, yielding one entry per CDR3 protein. The sample consists of 250,000 to 350,000 distinct CDR3 sequences, about 15% of them appearing once. This clonotype was sampled from a man younger than 35 who had mild COVID-19 (a few samples of this study predate the infection). Cell type and time point are not known. Sequencing was carried out using PBMCs or a T cell subset sorted from them (not recorded which). V usage is TRBV7-2 and J usage is TRBJ2-7; TRBD1 aligns across 8 bases. The CDR3 nucleotides read TGTGCCAGCAGCCGACAGGGGACCTACGAGCAGTACTTC. This encodes CASSRQGTYEQYF.